The 4 T cell receptor beta chains reported below all come from one sample, sequenced in a study of T cell responses to AZD1222 COVID-19 vaccine. Produced via immunoSEQ multiplex PCR; TCRdb's table is partial and in-frame only. Among about 150,000 clones listed, 80% to 95% were seen once. The sample here was peripheral blood, taken on day 0 of AZD1222 vaccination. Source of these receptors: an adult in good health.

The chain combines TRBV4-3 with TRBJ2-3, with D perhaps TRBD2 (6 bases). From germline, CDR1 is LGHNA and CDR2 YSLEER. CDR3 length: 16 amino acids. V was clipped by 0 bases and J by 2 bases, with 12 bases between them. This chain's CDR3 is CASSQDGRDFTDTQYF. CDR3 nucleotide sequence: TGCGCCAGCAGCCAAGATGGTCGGGACTTCACAGATACGCAGTATTTT.

DNA for the CDR3: TGCAGTGCTAGTCCGGGGACGACCTATGGCTACACCTTC. Its translation: CSASPGTTYGYTF. The rearrangement links TRBV20-1 to TRBJ1-2, with D possibly being TRBD1 (5 bases). CDR1 is DFQATT, CDR2 SNEGSKA, per germline (reference sequence). The CDR3 loop spans 13 amino acids. Trimming shortened V by 3 bases and J by 4 bases, and 12 bases separated the two germline ends.

V gene TRBV13 combines with J gene TRBJ2-3; D is ambiguous. V gave up 0 bases and J gave up 2 bases, with 9 bases separating them. Per the germline V gene, CDR1 is PRHDT and CDR2 is FYEKMQ (reference sequence). The CDR3 consists of 15 residues. DNA of the CDR3: TGTGCCAGCAGCTTAGGCAGAGGTTCCACAGATACGCAGTATTTT. It yields the protein CASSLGRGSTDTQYF. The variable domain in full, completed from reference TRBV13 and TRBJ2-3, reads AAGVIQSPRHLIKEKRETATLKCYPIPRHDTVYWYQQGPGQDPQFLISFYEKMQSDKGSIPDRFSAQQFSDYHSELNMSSLELGDSALYFCASSLGRGSTDTQYFGPGTRLTVL.

The genes are TRBV27 and TRBJ1-5; tentative D call: TRBD1 (6 bases). Germline values: CDR1 MNHEY, CDR2 SMNVEV (reference sequence). The CDR3 consists of 17 residues. The V gene lost 2 bases and the J gene lost 0 bases, with 14 bases spanning the gap. The CDR3 loop reads CASSLAAGVYSNQPQHF. CDR3 sequence (DNA): TGTGCCAGCAGTTTAGCGGCAGGGGTCTATAGCAATCAGCCCCAGCATTTT.